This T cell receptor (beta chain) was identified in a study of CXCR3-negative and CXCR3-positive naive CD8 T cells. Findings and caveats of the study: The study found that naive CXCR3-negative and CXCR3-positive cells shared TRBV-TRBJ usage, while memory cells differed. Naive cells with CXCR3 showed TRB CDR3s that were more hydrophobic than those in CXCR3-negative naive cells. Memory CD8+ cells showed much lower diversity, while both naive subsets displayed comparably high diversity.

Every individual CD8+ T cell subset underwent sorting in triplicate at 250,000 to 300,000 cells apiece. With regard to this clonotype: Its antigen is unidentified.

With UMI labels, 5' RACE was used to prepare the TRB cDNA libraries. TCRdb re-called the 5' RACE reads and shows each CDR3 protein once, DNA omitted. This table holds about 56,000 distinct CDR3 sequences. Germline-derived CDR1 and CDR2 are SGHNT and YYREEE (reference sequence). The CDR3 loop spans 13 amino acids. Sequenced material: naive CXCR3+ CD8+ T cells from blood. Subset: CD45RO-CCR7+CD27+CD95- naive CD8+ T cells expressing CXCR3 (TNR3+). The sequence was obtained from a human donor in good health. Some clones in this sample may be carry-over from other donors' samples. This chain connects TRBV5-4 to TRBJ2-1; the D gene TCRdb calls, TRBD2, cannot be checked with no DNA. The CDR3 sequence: CASSSVASDEQFF.